A selection of T cell receptor beta chains follows, all from one sample in a study of blood T cell repertoires in COVID-19. Only in-frame clones appear in the TCRdb table, and some are missing; sequencing was by immunoSEQ multiplex PCR. The data contain tens of thousands of clones, roughly 90% of them singletons. Sample: peripheral blood. These receptors were obtained from a man between 65 and 85 years old with acute or convalescent COVID-19. Each CDR3 is given with its conserved first and last residue. The order of the fields is clone size, D gene, V gene, J gene, CDR3 DNA, CDR3 protein. The D gene is left open where the match is weak. Size tells how often a clone was seen (once, few, many) or the class of an expanded clone, and some rows leave it out.

.,.,TRBV3-1/TRBV3-2,TRBJ1-5,TGTGCCAGCAGCCAATCAGGGGATAGCAATCAGCCCCAGCATTTT,CASSQSGDSNQPQHF
.,TRBD1,TRBV5-1,TRBJ1-3,TGCGCCAGGAGCACTCCGGACAGGGACCTCGGTGATGGAAACACCATATATTTT,CARSTPDRDLGDGNTIYF
.,.,TRBV3-1/TRBV3-2,TRBJ1-1,TGTGCCAGCAGCCATGCACCCGGAGGGACTGAAGCTTTCTTT,CASSHAPGGTEAFF
.,TRBD2,TRBV4-2,TRBJ2-5,TGTGCCAGCAGCACCGGGACTAGCGGCCAAGAGACCCAGTACTTC,CASSTGTSGQETQYF
.,TRBD1,TRBV6-5,TRBJ2-3,TGTGCCAGCAGTTACTCCGGGACAGGCACAGATACGCAGTATTTT,CASSYSGTGTDTQYF
once,TRBD2,TRBV28,TRBJ2-7,TGTGCCAGCAGTTTTCTCTCTAGCGGGAGGTACGAGCAGTACTTC,CASSFLSSGRYEQYF
medium-sized,TRBD2,TRBV12-5,TRBJ2-2,TGTGCTAGTGGAAGGACTAGCGGGAGCGGGACCGGGGAGCTGTTTTTT,CASGRTSGSGTGELFF
.,TRBD2,TRBV3-1/TRBV3-2,TRBJ2-3,TGTGCCAGCAGCCAAGTCCCCCCTGGGACTAGCGGATCTAGCACAGATACGCAGTATTTT,CASSQVPPGTSGSSTDTQYF
.,.,TRBV19,TRBJ2-2,TGTGCCAGTAGTCCACCAGGGTACACCGGGGAGCTGTTTTTT,CASSPPGYTGELFF
.,TRBD1,TRBV4-3,TRBJ1-5,TGCGCCAGCAGCCAAGGCCAGGGGGAACAGCCCCAGCATTTT,CASSQGQGEQPQHF
.,.,TRBV2,TRBJ1-4,TGTGCCAGCAGTGCGGGACATCCAACTAATGAAAAACTGTTTTTT,CASSAGHPTNEKLFF
once,TRBD2,TRBV3-1/TRBV3-2,TRBJ2-5,TGTGCCAGGGTAGAACCTAGACTAGCGGGAGAAGAGACCCAGTACTTC,CARVEPRLAGEETQYF
.,.,TRBV6-5,TRBJ2-7,TGTGCCAGCAGACGGGACACAGTGTCCTACGAGCAGTACTTC,CASRRDTVSYEQYF
.,.,TRBV4-3,TRBJ2-3,TGCGCCAGCAGCCCCCGACTTAGAGGGTCCGGCACAGATACGCAGTATTTT,CASSPRLRGSGTDTQYF
.,TRBD1,TRBV5-1,TRBJ1-1,TGCGCCAGCAGCAAAAAGACAGGGGCGAACACTGAAGCTTTCTTT,CASSKKTGANTEAFF
.,TRBD2,TRBV3-1/TRBV3-2,TRBJ2-7,TGTGCCAGCAGTCCTATAGTGGCGGGAGGCAACGAGCAGTACTTC,CASSPIVAGGNEQYF
.,.,TRBV18,TRBJ2-2,TGTGCCACCACGTCCGCGGCGTGGAGCACCGGGGAGCTGTTTTTT,CATTSAAWSTGELFF
.,.,TRBV11-3,TRBJ2-2,TGTGCCAGCAGCTCAAGGAGTACCGGGGAGCTGTTTTTT,CASSSRSTGELFF
.,.,TRBV6-6,TRBJ1-2,TGTGCCAGCGAAACAGAGTTCTCGGCTGGCTACACCTTC,CASETEFSAGYTF
few,.,TRBV2,TRBJ2-3,TGTGCCAGCAACGACAGGCTTACAGATACGCAGTATTTT,CASNDRLTDTQYF
.,.,TRBV6-7,TRBJ2-7,TGTGCCAGCAGCCCTCCGGGGGACGAGCAGTACTTC,CASSPPGDEQYF
.,.,TRBV7-2,TRBJ1-5,TGTGCCAGCAGCTTATATGATCAGCCCCAGCATTTT,CASSLYDQPQHF
.,.,TRBV7-2,TRBJ1-2,TGTGCCAGCAGCTTCCCAGGGTATGATGGCTACACCTTC,CASSFPGYDGYTF
.,.,TRBV3-1/TRBV3-2,TRBJ2-3,TGTGCCAGCAGCCAAGGACTGATCACAGATACGCAGTATTTT,CASSQGLITDTQYF
.,.,TRBV6-5,TRBJ1-2,TGTGCCAGCAGTTACGACAGCCACTATGGCTACACCTTC,CASSYDSHYGYTF
.,.,TRBV28,TRBJ2-1,TGTGCCAGCAGTAACGGACTGGAGGAAGGGAATAATGAGCAGTTCTTC,CASSNGLEEGNNEQFF
.,.,TRBV29-1,TRBJ1-1,TGCAGCGTTGAAGATCAATACACTGAAGCTTTCTTT,CSVEDQYTEAFF
.,.,TRBV2,TRBJ2-5,TGTGCCAGCAATTGGGGGGTGGAACCTAACTTC,CASNWGVEPNF
.,TRBD1,TRBV19,TRBJ2-3,TGTGCCAGTAGTATTCTCGGGACAGTCTCCGCAGATACGCAGTATTTT,CASSILGTVSADTQYF
.,TRBD1,TRBV19,TRBJ1-4,TGTGCCAGTAGTGGCCACAGGGGGCAAGATGAAAAACTGTTTTTT,CASSGHRGQDEKLFF
.,TRBD2,TRBV6-6,TRBJ2-7,TGTGCCAGCAGTTACTCGGCGGGAGGGCAGCCCTACGAGCAGTACTTC,CASSYSAGGQPYEQYF
.,.,TRBV18,TRBJ2-4,TGTGCCAGCTCACCACAAGGGACAAATCCCATTCAGTACTTC,CASSPQGTNPIQYF
.,TRBD1,TRBV2,TRBJ1-1,TGTGCCAGCAGTTTGACAGGGGGCCACACTGAAGCTTTCTTT,CASSLTGGHTEAFF
.,.,TRBV24-1,TRBJ1-4,TGTGCCACCAGTGACACTTCCGTCGCTGCAGGGGAAAAACTGTTTTTT,CATSDTSVAAGEKLFF
few,.,TRBV15,TRBJ1-4,TGTGCCACCAGCAGAGATTTATATGAGAAGGAAAAACTGTTTTTT,CATSRDLYEKEKLFF
.,TRBD2,TRBV6-6,TRBJ2-2,TGTGCCAGCAGACTAGCGGGAGACACCGGGGAGCTGTTTTTT,CASRLAGDTGELFF
.,.,TRBV11-2,TRBJ1-1,TGTGCCAGCCCAAAAGTGGGGAGCACTGAAGCTTTCTTT,CASPKVGSTEAFF
.,TRBD1,TRBV12-3/TRBV12-4,TRBJ1-1,TGTGCCAGCACCCAGGGGGTAGGGACTGAAGCTTTCTTT,CASTQGVGTEAFF